These T cell receptor beta chains were read from a single sample in a study of brain metastases from non-small cell lung cancer. Method: immunoSEQ multiplex PCR; TCRdb's copy keeps in-frame clones and lacks some. In the table there are roughly 15,000 clones, about 85% of which are singletons. Sequenced input: primary lung tumor tissue. These receptor sequences come from a donor over 35 with non-small cell lung cancer. Each CDR3 is given with its conserved first and last residue. The D gene is left open where the match is weak. Some rows mark clone size as missing; the rest say once, few, many or name a class of expanded clone.

J gene: TRBJ1-2; D gene: -; V gene: TRBV12-3/TRBV12-4; clone size: -; CDR3 protein: CASSLGGRQGYTF; CDR3 DNA: TGTGCCAGCAGTTTAGGGGGCCGACAGGGCTACACCTTC
J gene: TRBJ2-3; D gene: -; V gene: TRBV5-1; clone size: -; CDR3 protein: CASSLSTDTQYF; CDR3 DNA: TGCGCCAGCAGCTTGAGCACAGATACGCAGTATTTT
J gene: TRBJ2-7; D gene: TRBD1; V gene: TRBV9; clone size: -; CDR3 protein: CASSSDRTGEEQYF; CDR3 DNA: TGTGCCAGCAGCTCTGATCGGACAGGGGAAGAGCAGTACTTC
J gene: TRBJ1-2; D gene: TRBD1; V gene: TRBV6-4; clone size: -; CDR3 protein: CASSDSPDRVNGYTF; CDR3 DNA: TGTGCCAGCAGTGACTCCCCGGACAGGGTGAATGGCTACACCTTC
J gene: TRBJ2-3; D gene: -; V gene: TRBV7-3; clone size: few; CDR3 protein: CASTIAGVGGLYF; CDR3 DNA: TGTGCCAGCACTATAGCAGGGGTGGGAGGACTGTATTTT
J gene: TRBJ1-4; D gene: TRBD1; V gene: TRBV27; clone size: -; CDR3 protein: CASSLTGGLQKSNEKLFF; CDR3 DNA: TGTGCCAGCAGTTTAACAGGGGGCCTGCAAAAATCTAATGAAAAACTGTTTTTT
J gene: TRBJ2-1; D gene: -; V gene: TRBV7-2; clone size: -; CDR3 protein: CASSRTREYNEQFF; CDR3 DNA: TGTGCCAGCAGCCGGACCCGTGAGTACAATGAGCAGTTCTTC
J gene: TRBJ1-4; D gene: -; V gene: TRBV5-5; clone size: few; CDR3 protein: CASSLRQATNEKLFF; CDR3 DNA: TGTGCCAGCAGCTTGCGACAGGCAACTAATGAAAAACTGTTTTTT
J gene: TRBJ1-2; D gene: TRBD1; V gene: TRBV6-4; clone size: -; CDR3 protein: CASSIDRGRGYTF; CDR3 DNA: TGTGCCAGCAGTATCGACAGGGGGCGAGGCTACACCTTC
J gene: TRBJ2-5; D gene: TRBD2; V gene: TRBV7-8; clone size: -; CDR3 protein: CASSLVPWGGGNQETQYF; CDR3 DNA: TGTGCCAGCAGCTTAGTCCCGTGGGGCGGGGGGAACCAAGAGACCCAGTACTTC
J gene: TRBJ1-6; D gene: -; V gene: TRBV10-3; clone size: -; CDR3 protein: CAISESERGNSPLHF; CDR3 DNA: TGTGCCATCAGTGAGTCGGAAAGGGGTAATTCACCCCTCCACTTT
J gene: TRBJ1-5; D gene: TRBD1; V gene: TRBV2; clone size: -; CDR3 protein: CASREDRASPQHF; CDR3 DNA: TGTGCCAGCAGAGAAGACAGGGCCTCGCCCCAGCATTTT
J gene: TRBJ2-3; D gene: TRBD1; V gene: TRBV6-2/TRBV6-3; clone size: -; CDR3 protein: CASSYPRQGKTDTQYF; CDR3 DNA: TGTGCCAGCAGTTACCCTCGACAGGGTAAAACAGATACGCAGTATTTT
J gene: TRBJ1-1; D gene: -; V gene: TRBV5-1; clone size: -; CDR3 protein: CASSLDRVGPEAFF; CDR3 DNA: TGCGCCAGCAGCTTGGACAGGGTAGGGCCTGAAGCTTTCTTT
J gene: TRBJ1-5; D gene: TRBD1; V gene: TRBV6-5; clone size: -; CDR3 protein: CASSYSTGSDQPQHF; CDR3 DNA: TGTGCCAGCAGTTACTCGACAGGGTCCGATCAGCCCCAGCATTTT
J gene: TRBJ2-3; D gene: -; V gene: TRBV6-5; clone size: -; CDR3 protein: CASQSTYTQYF; CDR3 DNA: TGTGCCAGCCAATCTACCTATACGCAGTATTTT
J gene: TRBJ1-2; D gene: -; V gene: TRBV2; clone size: -; CDR3 protein: CASSEPQGVPGGYTF; CDR3 DNA: TGTGCCAGCAGTGAACCACAGGGTGTTCCGGGTGGCTACACCTTC
J gene: TRBJ1-5; D gene: -; V gene: TRBV30; clone size: -; CDR3 protein: CAWSSGKNQPQHF; CDR3 DNA: TGTGCCTGGAGTAGCGGTAAAAATCAGCCCCAGCATTTT
J gene: TRBJ1-6; D gene: -; V gene: TRBV13; clone size: -; CDR3 protein: CASSRSRIWNSPLHF; CDR3 DNA: TGTGCCAGCAGCCGGAGCAGGATTTGGAATTCACCCCTCCACTTT
J gene: TRBJ1-2; D gene: TRBD1; V gene: TRBV5-4; clone size: -; CDR3 protein: CATNHKGQGFYGYTF; CDR3 DNA: TGTGCCACGAACCACAAGGGACAGGGGTTTTATGGCTACACCTTC
J gene: TRBJ2-2; D gene: -; V gene: TRBV5-4; clone size: -; CDR3 protein: CASSLGLNTGELFF; CDR3 DNA: TGTGCCAGCAGCTTGGGCCTTAACACCGGGGAGCTGTTTTTT
J gene: TRBJ2-1; D gene: -; V gene: TRBV4-2; clone size: -; CDR3 protein: CASSQKQGNEQFF; CDR3 DNA: TGTGCCAGCAGCCAAAAGCAAGGGAATGAGCAGTTCTTC
J gene: TRBJ1-5; D gene: TRBD1; V gene: TRBV5-8; clone size: -; CDR3 protein: CASSTGDRRGNQPQHF; CDR3 DNA: TGTGCCAGCAGCACCGGGGACAGGCGAGGCAATCAGCCCCAGCATTTT
J gene: TRBJ1-1; D gene: TRBD1; V gene: TRBV3-1/TRBV3-2; clone size: -; CDR3 protein: CASSPPGQGDTEAFF; CDR3 DNA: TGTGCCAGCAGCCCACCAGGACAGGGGGACACTGAAGCTTTCTTT
J gene: TRBJ1-6; D gene: TRBD1; V gene: TRBV5-1; clone size: -; CDR3 protein: CASSLDGQGNNSPLHF; CDR3 DNA: TGCGCCAGCAGCTTGGATGGACAGGGGAACAATTCACCCCTCCACTTT
J gene: TRBJ1-2; D gene: -; V gene: TRBV28; clone size: few; CDR3 protein: CASSSSGREGLNGYTF; CDR3 DNA: TGTGCCTCCAGCAGTTCGGGGAGAGAGGGATTAAATGGCTACACCTTC
J gene: TRBJ1-1; D gene: TRBD1; V gene: TRBV7-2; clone size: -; CDR3 protein: CASSRSTGEAFF; CDR3 DNA: TGTGCCAGCAGCAGATCGACAGGGGAAGCTTTCTTT
J gene: TRBJ2-5; D gene: -; V gene: TRBV4-3; clone size: once; CDR3 protein: CASSQEWPSETQYF; CDR3 DNA: TGCGCCAGCAGCCAAGAGTGGCCTTCGGAGACCCAGTACTTC
J gene: TRBJ2-5; D gene: -; V gene: TRBV2; clone size: -; CDR3 protein: CASTTDSQETQYF; CDR3 DNA: TGTGCCAGCACCACTGATAGCCAAGAGACCCAGTACTTC
J gene: TRBJ2-5; D gene: -; V gene: TRBV2; clone size: -; CDR3 protein: CASSQEGAQYF; CDR3 DNA: TGTGCCAGCAGTCAAGAGGGGGCCCAGTACTTC
J gene: TRBJ2-5; D gene: -; V gene: TRBV19; clone size: -; CDR3 protein: CASSIVGDRRKGTQYF; CDR3 DNA: TGTGCCAGTAGTATAGTAGGGGACCGACGTAAGGGGACCCAGTACTTC
J gene: TRBJ1-4; D gene: -; V gene: TRBV30; clone size: -; CDR3 protein: CAWSVSGATGKLFF; CDR3 DNA: TGTGCCTGGAGTGTTTCGGGGGCCACTGGAAAACTGTTTTTT
J gene: TRBJ1-3; D gene: -; V gene: TRBV6-1; clone size: -; CDR3 protein: CASSEAWTTGNTIYF; CDR3 DNA: TGTGCCAGCAGTGAAGCGTGGACTACGGGAAACACCATATATTTT
J gene: TRBJ2-5; D gene: TRBD1; V gene: TRBV13; clone size: -; CDR3 protein: CASSQGQYQETQYF; CDR3 DNA: TGTGCCAGCAGCCAGGGACAGTACCAAGAGACCCAGTACTTC
J gene: TRBJ2-2; D gene: -; V gene: TRBV19; clone size: -; CDR3 protein: CASTRAPNTGELFF; CDR3 DNA: TGTGCCAGTACCCGGGCTCCGAACACCGGGGAGCTGTTTTTT
J gene: TRBJ2-1; D gene: -; V gene: TRBV6-5; clone size: -; CDR3 protein: CASSYSWAGGNEQFF; CDR3 DNA: TGTGCCAGCAGTTACTCGTGGGCAGGAGGGAATGAGCAGTTCTTC
J gene: TRBJ2-2; D gene: -; V gene: TRBV24-1; clone size: -; CDR3 protein: CATSDLETNTGELFF; CDR3 DNA: TGTGCCACCAGTGATTTAGAAACGAACACCGGGGAGCTGTTTTTT
J gene: TRBJ1-2; D gene: TRBD1; V gene: TRBV6-1; clone size: -; CDR3 protein: CASSESGQGSYGYTF; CDR3 DNA: TGTGCCAGCAGTGAGAGCGGACAGGGGTCTTATGGCTACACCTTC
J gene: TRBJ1-1; D gene: -; V gene: TRBV20-1; clone size: -; CDR3 protein: CSASLQGTSSEAFF; CDR3 DNA: TGCAGTGCTAGTCTGCAGGGGACTAGTTCTGAAGCTTTCTTT
J gene: TRBJ2-5; D gene: -; V gene: TRBV7-2; clone size: few; CDR3 protein: CASSTTWVETQYF; CDR3 DNA: TGTGCCAGCAGCACGACGTGGGTTGAGACCCAGTACTTC
J gene: TRBJ2-1; D gene: -; V gene: TRBV11-3; clone size: -; CDR3 protein: CASSLEGGRNNEQFF; CDR3 DNA: TGTGCCAGCAGCTTAGAAGGAGGGAGAAACAATGAGCAGTTCTTC
J gene: TRBJ1-6; D gene: -; V gene: TRBV5-4; clone size: -; CDR3 protein: CASSLREGNSPLHF; CDR3 DNA: TGTGCCAGCAGCTTGAGGGAGGGGAATTCACCCCTCCACTTT
J gene: TRBJ1-2; D gene: -; V gene: TRBV12-3/TRBV12-4; clone size: once; CDR3 protein: CASRQGGGGYTF; CDR3 DNA: TGTGCCAGCAGACAAGGTGGCGGTGGCTACACCTTC
J gene: TRBJ1-1; D gene: -; V gene: TRBV4-2; clone size: -; CDR3 protein: CASSQDRILNTEAFF; CDR3 DNA: TGTGCCAGCAGCCAAGATCGGATTTTGAACACTGAAGCTTTCTTT
J gene: TRBJ2-1; D gene: -; V gene: TRBV7-2; clone size: few; CDR3 protein: CASTSAPQGYNEQFF; CDR3 DNA: TGTGCCAGCACCTCAGCTCCACAGGGTTACAATGAGCAGTTCTTC
J gene: TRBJ2-1; D gene: TRBD2; V gene: TRBV15; clone size: few; CDR3 protein: CATSRGRSRAGGSNEQFF; CDR3 DNA: TGTGCCACCAGCAGAGGAAGAAGTCGAGCGGGGGGGTCCAATGAGCAGTTCTTC
J gene: TRBJ1-1; D gene: -; V gene: TRBV2; clone size: -; CDR3 protein: CANKLGTEAFF; CDR3 DNA: TGTGCCAACAAGCTCGGCACTGAAGCTTTCTTT
J gene: TRBJ1-2; D gene: TRBD1; V gene: TRBV18; clone size: -; CDR3 protein: CASSLDRDGYTF; CDR3 DNA: TGTGCCAGCTCACTCGACAGGGATGGCTACACCTTC
J gene: TRBJ2-1; D gene: TRBD2; V gene: TRBV18; clone size: -; CDR3 protein: CASSRLATNIGAEQFF; CDR3 DNA: TGTGCCAGCTCCCGACTAGCGACCAATATCGGGGCTGAGCAGTTCTTC
J gene: TRBJ1-5; D gene: -; V gene: TRBV12-3/TRBV12-4; clone size: once; CDR3 protein: CASSFGRGQPQHF; CDR3 DNA: TGTGCCAGCAGTTTCGGTCGGGGTCAGCCCCAGCATTTT
J gene: TRBJ2-2; D gene: TRBD2; V gene: TRBV10-1; clone size: -; CDR3 protein: CATRGGKTGELFF; CDR3 DNA: TGCGCCACCCGGGGGGGAAAGACCGGGGAGCTGTTTTTT
J gene: TRBJ1-6; D gene: -; V gene: TRBV29-1; clone size: -; CDR3 protein: CSVELPGNSPLHF; CDR3 DNA: TGCAGCGTTGAATTACCCGGAAATTCACCCCTCCACTTT